The entry that follows covers one T cell receptor (beta chain) sequence. Antigen specificity is unknown. The data were obtained in a study of T-cell reconstitution after alpha-beta-depleted transplantation in children. Trimming shortened V by 0 bases and J by 9 bases, and 9 bases separated the two germline ends. The CDR3 loop spans 14 amino acids. In germline, CDR1 is MGHDK, CDR2 SYGVNS. Findings and limits, study-wide: The origin of high day-60 TCRbeta diversity in some patients lay in surviving recipient T cells and thymic progenitors. From newly produced T cells came most of the T-cell counts and diversity one year after transplant. Alpha-beta T cells about two months after transplant reportedly derived from several hundred expanded graft clones.

Researchers prepared the TCRbeta library using unique molecular identifiers, the study reports. One entry per CDR3 protein results from TCRdb running MiXCR on the PCR reads. The sample records approximately 980,000 distinct CDR3 sequences, around 30% being singletons. The TCR was taken from a boy under two years old who had a stem cell transplant for SCID, so the T cells may come from the graft donor. This chain connects TRBV25-1 to TRBJ1-6; D is perhaps TRBD1 (5 bases). The sequencing used PBMCs, mostly from graft donor cells, collected 360 days after TCRalphabeta/CD19-depleted stem cell transplant. The CDR3 sequence is CASSEYLRGSPLHF. Here the CDR3 DNA reads TGTGCCAGCAGTGAATATTTGAGGGGTTCACCCCTCCACTTT. The variable domain in full, completed from reference TRBV25-1 and TRBJ1-6, reads EADIYQTPRYLVIGTGKKITLECSQTMGHDKMYWYQQDPGMELHLIHYSYGVNSTEKGDLSSESTVSRIRTEHFPLTLESARPSHTSQYLCASSEYLRGSPLHFGNGTRLTVT.